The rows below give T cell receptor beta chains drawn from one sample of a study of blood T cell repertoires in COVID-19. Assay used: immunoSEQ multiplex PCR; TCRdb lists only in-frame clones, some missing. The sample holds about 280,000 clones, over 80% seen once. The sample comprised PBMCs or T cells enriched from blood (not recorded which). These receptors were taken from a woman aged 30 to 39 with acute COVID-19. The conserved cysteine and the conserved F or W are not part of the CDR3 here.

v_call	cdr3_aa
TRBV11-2	ASSSGQGTIYEQY
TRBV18	ASSPILDSSTDTQY
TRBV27	ASSPGTGRDYT
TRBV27	ASSLGAYPMNEQF
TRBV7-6	ASSFSPLRESRSPLH
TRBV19	ASRSDSPPYEQY
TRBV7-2	ASSLSGTSGSKQF
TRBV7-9	AIEFTGLGTDEQF
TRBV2	ASSRTGSSYEQY
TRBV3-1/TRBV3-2	ASSQDLLAFTYEQY
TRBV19	ASSIGPGVGRDTQY
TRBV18	ASSPRGLAIYNEQF
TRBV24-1	ATSDAKNTEAF
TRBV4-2	ASSRPWEDTEAF
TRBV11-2	ASSLRTTGPSGNTIY
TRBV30	AWNRLAGEQY
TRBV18	ASSPPSGSGELF
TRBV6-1	ASSEVGATNEKLF
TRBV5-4	ASSITGMGTGELF
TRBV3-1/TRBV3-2	ASSQIGLGTDTQY
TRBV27	ASSPQGNSGNTIY
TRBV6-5	ASRLDSPTGELF
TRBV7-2	ASSFGSAGWGYEQY
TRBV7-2	ASSLAGGSYSYEQY
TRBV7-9	ASSFTSGSDEQF
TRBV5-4	ASSSTGGAYEQY
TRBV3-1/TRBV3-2	ASSQDQLFSPLH
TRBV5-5	ASSLAGQGTYEQY
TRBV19	ASSRQGAPTYEQY
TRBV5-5	ASSIGQVTSYEQY
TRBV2	ASSETVAVQETQY